This T cell receptor beta chain was found in a study of PD-1 blockade in classical Hodgkin lymphoma (dated by TCRdb to the early 2020s). For context, the study as a whole: Nivolumab dosing was 3 mg/kg intravenously every 2 weeks, continuing until either disease progression or unacceptable toxicity. The study used TCR beta sequencing and CyTOF to define a peripheral blood immune signature of response to PD-1 blockade in classical Hodgkin lymphoma.

The Qiagen DNeasy kit was used to extract genomic DNA both from unsorted PBMCs and from the negatively selected CD4+ and CD8+ fractions. Using primers that anneal to V and J segments, immunoSEQ multiplex PCR amplified the TCR beta CDR3 regions. Amplification bias was minimized using a synthetic immune receptor repertoire, and residual bias was removed computationally after sequencing. The study's processing was this. Repertoire diversity was quantified as the Shannon entropy index using custom Python scripts. Unsorted, CD4+ and CD8+ repertoires were analyzed separately, except in combined analyses where CD4+ and CD8+ sequences were merged in silico. A clone counted as expanded when the clone's frequency after treatment rose at least 2-fold relative to C1D1, and clones undetected at baseline were given a pseudocount of 0.5. Singleton clones were defined as clones with 0 or 1 copy at C1D1, and non-singleton clones were defined as clones with 2 or more copies. Clones expanded in unsorted samples were labelled as CD4+, CD8+ or unknown by matching protein sequences in sorted samples from the same patient. Wilcoxon tests on paired samples were used to test diversity changes from C1D1 to C4D1. TCRdb obtained this table from immuneACCESS and retained in-frame rearrangements with V and J assigned. These tables miss some clones; where compared with another copy, unresolved V genes account for less than half of the shortfall, and the remainder is unexplained. D and trimming come from the DNA, and the V and J calls and clone size come from that table. In all, the sample holds 25,000 to 35,000 clones, and approximately 70% of those were seen once. The top ten clones comprise roughly 15% of the sample.

As concerns this clone: Its antigen remains undetermined. No base quality values were provided; no much bigger clone lies one nucleotide off.

This specimen's time point label, interpreted: cycle 2 day 1 (C2D1) of nivolumab. Relapse after autologous stem cell transplantation had occurred in all trial patients, and cohorts A, B and C were distinguished by prior brentuximab vedotin exposure. The trial cohort was composed of about 53 patients with relapsed/refractory classical Hodgkin lymphoma, for whom complete response, partial response or progressive disease was recorded as best overall response. Single-agent nivolumab was administered to trial patients in the multi-cohort phase II CheckMate 205 trial. An independent review committee assessed best overall response by applying the 2007 International Working Group response criteria. Trial PBMCs were obtained immediately prior to nivolumab initiation (C1D1) and on therapy at cycle 2 day 1 and cycle 4 day 1. After peripheral blood was drawn into 8 mL Vacutainer Cell Preparation Tubes, PBMCs were isolated by centrifugation and then cryopreserved.

Findings and caveats that apply to the study as a whole: Lower diversity was seen in patients whose nivolumab began less than 1 year after ASCT, and these patients were left out of later analyses so that immune reconstitution would not confound the results. A significant rise by C4D1 was seen in CD4+ but not CD8+ TCR diversity (p=0.0027 vs p=0.16), with the rise being most apparent in complete responders (p=0.02). Baseline TCR diversity was reported to be lower in newly diagnosed patients than in healthy donors and to be lower still in relapsed/refractory patients. Among trial patients, those achieving complete response had baseline diversity similar to that of newly diagnosed patients, while diversity was significantly lower in partial responders and progressors. Only a single clinical trial cohort was studied, and what caused the repertoire differences, possibly disease activity or prior therapy, remained undefined.

The starting material was peripheral blood mononuclear cells (PBMCs), obtained before the second cycle of nivolumab. This clonotype was obtained from a human donor with classical Hodgkin lymphoma.

The CDR3 here reads CASSLGQGNTEAFF. The nucleotide sequence is TGTGCCAGCAGCTTAGGACAGGGGAACACTGAAGCTTTCTTT. The rearrangement combines TRBV7-9 with TRBJ1-1; TRBD1 agrees with 7 junctional bases. The V end gives up 1 base and the J end 1 base, leaving 0 bases in the junction not matched to a gene. CDR1 SEHNR and CDR2 FQNEAQ were looked up in the germline V gene (reference sequence). The CDR3 has 14 amino acids, counting the end cysteine and phenylalanine. Of all the DNA, just the CDR3 is kept, 42 bases in frame from base 1. Beyond the CDR3, the reference TRBV7-9 and TRBJ1-1 genes provide the residues; the full variable domain reads: DTGVSQNPRHKITKRGQNVTFRCDPISEHNRLYWYRQTLGQGPEFLTYFQNEAQLEKSRLLSDRFSAERPKGSFSTLEIQRTEQGDSAMYLCASSLGQGNTEAFFGQGTRLTVV.